The 16 T cell receptor beta chains below all came from one sample that was sequenced in a study of T cell changes during pregnancy in multiple sclerosis. Some clones are missing from TCRdb's copy, which holds only in-frame ones; the method was immunoSEQ multiplex PCR. The repertoire holds around 40,000 clones, about 91% seen once, with 0.45% to 0.55% in the top ten. Here the sequenced sample was CD4+ T cells from peripheral blood mononuclear cells, taken in the third trimester of pregnancy. The receptors shown here come from a female donor in good health, enrolled as a control in a pregnancy study.

This chain connects TRBV11-1 to TRBJ2-3; D gene ambiguous. CDR1 and CDR2 (germline): SGHAT, FQDESV (reference sequence). The CDR3 loop spans 15 amino acids. With 5 bases removed from V and 1 base from J, the gap between germline ends came to 13 bases. This CDR3 is CASSPNRQGTDTQYF. The CDR3 region has the DNA TGTGCCAGCAGCCCAAATCGACAAGGCACAGATACGCAGTATTTT.

This chain uses TRBV19 with TRBJ2-3; 7 bases align to TRBD2. The CDR3 runs to 16 residues. The V gene end was trimmed by 10 bases and the J gene end by 1 base; junction bases not matched to a gene: 14. Germline CDR1 reads LNHDA; CDR2 reads SQIVND (reference sequence). CDR3 amino acids: CATNNEGLAGTDTQYF. The CDR3 DNA follows: TGTGCCACCAACAACGAGGGGCTAGCGGGCACAGATACGCAGTATTTT.

This clone has a handful of counts. The chain links TRBV19 to TRBJ2-1, with D perhaps matching TRBD1 (5 bases). Germline CDR1 LNHDA, CDR2 SQIVND (reference sequence). This CDR3 is 15 amino acids long. Trimming shortened V by 3 bases and J by 3 bases, and 12 bases separated the two germline ends. CDR3 protein: CASSIHTGSYNEQFF. The CDR3 DNA reads TGTGCCAGTAGTATCCACACAGGTAGCTACAATGAGCAGTTCTTC.

The V call is TRBV4-3, the J call TRBJ2-2, with 8 bases identical to TRBD2. Losses at the gene ends were 0 bases for V and 7 bases for J; bases not matched to a gene: 4. The germline gives CDR1 LGHNA, CDR2 YSLEER. The CDR3 length is 15 residues. The CDR3 DNA is TGCGCCAGCAGCCAAGAAGGGGCGGGAGGCGGGGAGCTGTTTTTT. Its protein product is CASSQEGAGGGELFF.

V usage is TRBV28 and J usage is TRBJ2-7; D is undetermined. The V end lost 4 bases, the J end lost 1 base, and 26 bases lay between the germline ends. The CDR3 covers 19 residues. Germline CDR1 and CDR2: MDHEN and SYDVKM. The CDR3 DNA sequence: TGTGCCAGCAGTTCGCCGATCGCCGACTTAACCGCAAGTTCCTACGAGCAGTACTTC. Encoded protein: CASSSPIADLTASSYEQYF.

The chain is built from TRBV19 and TRBJ2-6, with D possibly being TRBD1 (6 bases). Germline CDR1 is LNHDA and CDR2 is SQIVND (reference sequence). The CDR3 totals 16 residues. The V gene lost 4 bases and the J gene lost 1 base, with 11 bases spanning the gap. The CDR3 nucleotides read TGTGCCAGTAGTAGACAGGCTTTATCTGGGGCCAACGTCCTGACTTTC. As protein: CASSRQALSGANVLTF.

The V call is TRBV28, the J call TRBJ2-3, with a tentative D call TRBD1 (7 bases). Per the germline V gene, CDR1 is MDHEN and CDR2 is SYDVKM. V was cut by 6 bases and J by 0 bases, with 16 bases left in between. This CDR3 is 16 amino acids long. Written as DNA, the CDR3 is TGTGCCAGCAGAACCCCAGGGGGGCCTAGCACAGATACGCAGTATTTT. Translation: CASRTPGGPSTDTQYF.

The chain uses TRBV15 and TRBJ2-1; 7 nucleotides line up with TRBD1. The V gene's germline CDR1 is LNHNV and CDR2 YYDKDF (reference sequence). The V and J ends lost 9 bases and 3 bases, in that order; junction bases with no gene match: 11. This CDR3 is 15 amino acids long. The CDR3 sequence: CATQRLGGDYNEQFF. In DNA form, the CDR3 reads TGTGCCACGCAGCGATTAGGGGGCGACTACAATGAGCAGTTCTTC.

In nucleotides, the CDR3 is TGTGCCAGCAGTCGATGGGCCGGAGAGACCCAGTACTTC. It codes for CASSRWAGETQYF. The rearrangement joins TRBV28 to TRBJ2-5; no reliable D call. This CDR3 is 13 amino acids long. Germline V CDR1 and CDR2: MDHEN, SYDVKM. V was cut by 5 bases and J by 4 bases, with 11 bases left in between.

V is TRBV7-2 and J is TRBJ2-3; TRBD2 aligns across 13 bases. Unmatched junction bases numbered 8, after V lost 7 bases and J lost 4 bases. Germline lookup yields CDR1 SGHTA and CDR2 FQGNSA. The CDR3 has 16 residues. CDR3 residues: CASIRTSGSAADTQYF. CDR3 in DNA: TGTGCCAGCATCCGGACTAGCGGGAGTGCAGCAGATACGCAGTATTTT.

The V gene is TRBV10-3, the J gene TRBJ2-5, with D possibly TRBD1 on 5 matching bases. The V end lost 10 bases, the J end lost 5 bases, and 17 bases lay between the germline ends. This CDR3 is built from 13 residues. Germline CDR1 ENHRY, CDR2 SYGVKD. The DNA of the CDR3 is TGTGCCACCCACGCGAGTCAGGGTGAGACCCAGTACTTC. Protein sequence: CATHASQGETQYF.

The chain employs TRBV6-5 and TRBJ2-7, with 12 bases matching TRBD1. The CDR3 covers 15 residues. The germline gives CDR1 MNHEY, CDR2 SVGAGI. V gave up 6 bases and J gave up 5 bases; unmatched junction bases: 8. CDR3 sequence (DNA): TGTGCCAGCAGGCCCCGGGACAGGGGGCACCACGAGCAGTACTTC. It specifies CASRPRDRGHHEQYF.

This chain links TRBV19 with TRBJ2-4; possible D gene TRBD2, 5 bases. This CDR3 is built from 15 residues. V lost 9 bases and J 0 bases, leaving 15 bases between the germline ends. In germline, CDR1 is LNHDA, CDR2 SQIVND (reference sequence). The CDR3 is CASTATGLAKNIQYF. The DNA of the CDR3 is TGTGCCAGCACCGCAACGGGGTTAGCCAAAAACATTCAGTACTTC.

This clone was observed once. The V call is TRBV9, the J call TRBJ1-1, with unresolved D. Looked up from germline, CDR1 is SGDLS and CDR2 is YYNGEE. This CDR3 has 14 amino acids. The germline V and J ends were trimmed by 4 bases and 4 bases, with 14 bases remaining between them. As DNA, the CDR3 is TGTGCCAGCAGCCCTTTTTGGAGTGGCACTGAAGCTTTCTTT. It translates to CASSPFWSGTEAFF.

The rearrangement links TRBV6-5 to TRBJ1-4; 7 nucleotides line up with TRBD1. J lost 7 bases, V lost 6 bases, and 11 bases had no gene match. Germline CDR1 and CDR2: MNHEY and SVGAGI. This CDR3 is built from 15 residues. In DNA form, the CDR3 reads TGTGCCAGCAGCCTGGGGCTAGGGGGCGGTGAAAAACTGTTTTTT. This encodes CASSLGLGGGEKLFF.

V gene TRBV7-9 combines with J gene TRBJ2-5; D gene unclear. From germline, CDR1 is SEHNR and CDR2 FQNEAQ (reference sequence). V dropped 3 bases and J dropped 4 bases, with 6 bases sitting between them. There are 12 residues in the CDR3. The CDR3: CASSLGVETQYF. The CDR3 DNA reads as TGTGCCAGCAGCTTGGGCGTAGAGACCCAGTACTTC.